The following is a T cell receptor beta chain sequence with its context. The antigen is unknown. An end of the junction does not agree with germline; a read error may underlie this. The data were obtained in a study of T-cell memory formation after mild COVID-19. Germline CDR1 SEHNR, CDR2 FQNEAQ (reference sequence). The CDR3 covers 12 residues. Each CDR3 protein is one row after TCRdb ran MiXCR on the 5' RACE reads. The table has hundreds of thousands of distinct CDR3 sequences, roughly 15% seen once. General study findings and limits: Contracting CD4+ clones lay largely in CM and EM, with CD8+ ones residing in EMRA. Unconfirmed was the SARS-CoV-2 specificity of second-wave clones that peaked on day 37.

This chain connects TRBV7-9 to TRBJ2-2; no reliable D call. The material sequenced was PBMCs or a T cell subset sorted from them (not recorded which). This TCR was recovered from a man aged 18 to 29 who had mild COVID-19 (a few samples of this study predate the infection). Cell type and time point are not known. CDR3: CAGSVTSGELFF. DNA of the CDR3: TGTGCCGGCAGCGTAACGAGCGGGGAGCTGTTTTTT.